This T cell receptor (beta chain) was profiled in a study of blood T cells in healthy people across ages. A second PCR, run for about 6 to 11 cycles, used a sample-barcoded 5' primer plus a J-beta primer mix. TCRdb reprocessed the 5' RACE reads via MiXCR and lists one record per CDR3 protein. Here the sample spans about 930,000 distinct CDR3 sequences, under 35% being singletons. This CDR3 has 13 amino acids. Germline assignment: CDR1 MNHEY and CDR2 SVGEGT. A word on this clonotype: Sequence at one end of the junction differs from germline and may be a read error.

These data also formed part of another study, on T cells of mothers and their children.

Sequenced: blood. This receptor was taken from a woman aged 35 to 49 in good health. The chain employs TRBV6-2 or TRBV6-3 and TRBJ2-3; no reliable D call. The CDR3 loop is CASRKRSTDTQYF. CDR3 in DNA: TGTGCCAGCAGGAAGAGGAGCACGGATACGCAGTATTTT.